A single sample gave rise to the 20 T cell receptor beta chains below, sequenced in a study of blood T cell repertoires in COVID-19. Some clones are missing from TCRdb's copy, which holds only in-frame ones; the method was immunoSEQ multiplex PCR. The data show tens of thousands of clones, 91% seen once. The sample was peripheral blood. These receptors were collected from a human donor with active COVID-19. The donor label of this sample is uncertain.

The DNA of the CDR3 is TGTGCCAGCAGCTTAGAACTAGCGTGGGGAACTAGCACAGATACGCAGTATTTT. This translates into CASSLELAWGTSTDTQYF. The chain joins TRBV7-9 to TRBJ2-3; 7 bases are shared with TRBD2. This CDR3 spans 18 amino acids. Germline CDR1 and CDR2: SEHNR and FQNEAQ (reference sequence). The J segment lost 0 bases and the V segment lost 1 base, leaving 10 bases of the junction unmatched.

This clone was observed a single time. The chain has TRBV11-2 and TRBJ2-6; D is undetermined. CDR1 is SGHAT and CDR2 is FQNNGV in the germline V gene. Trimming removed 1 base at V and 1 base at J, with 5 bases between. There are 15 residues in the CDR3. CDR3 sequence (DNA): TGTGCCAGCAGCTTAGCGAGTTCTGGGGCCAACGTCCTGACTTTC. Protein: CASSLASSGANVLTF.

The chain has TRBV12-5 and TRBJ2-1, with unresolved D. The germline V gene encodes CDR1 LGHNT and CDR2 FRNRAP. The CDR3 contains 15 residues. Trimming cost V 1 base and J 4 bases, with 11 bases left between them. The CDR3 loop is CASGLDRRLYNEQFF. CDR3 DNA sequence: TGTGCTAGTGGTTTGGATAGGCGACTTTACAATGAGCAGTTCTTC.

The V and J genes are TRBV10-1 and TRBJ2-7, with 11 positions matching TRBD2. Germline CDR1 reads WNHNN; CDR2 reads SYGVQD (reference sequence). The CDR3 consists of 15 residues. After removal of 2 bases from V and 2 bases from J, the junction contained 2 bases not matched to a gene. The CDR3 reads CASSEGSGGAYEQYF. The CDR3 DNA reads TGCGCCAGCAGTGAGGGTAGCGGGGGGGCCTACGAGCAGTACTTC.

This chain links TRBV19 with TRBJ1-1, with 8 bases identical to TRBD1. Germline V lookup: CDR1 LNHDA, CDR2 SQIVND (reference sequence). After removal of 3 bases from V and 4 bases from J, the junction contained 4 bases not matched to a gene. The CDR3 runs to 14 residues. As DNA, the CDR3 is TGTGCCAGTAGTATTCAGGGGGCAGGCACTGAAGCTTTCTTT. Its translation is CASSIQGAGTEAFF.

The chain recombines TRBV6-5 with TRBJ1-6; D uncertain. Germline CDR1 is MNHEY and CDR2 is SVGAGI. This CDR3 contains 13 residues. Trimming stripped 6 bases from V and 8 bases from J, with 11 bases between. The CDR3 bases are TGTGCCAGCAGCCAAGCCGAGTATTCACCCCTCCACTTT. As protein: CASSQAEYSPLHF.

This rearrangement joins TRBV5-5 to TRBJ1-1; D call uncertain. From germline, CDR1 is SGHKS and CDR2 YYEKEE (reference sequence). This CDR3 is 14 amino acids long. The ends were cut back, 2 bases at V and 5 bases at J, with 13 bases in the middle. The CDR3 region has the DNA TGTGCCAGCAGCTTTAGGGCGAGGGAGACTGAAGCTTTCTTT. It yields the protein CASSFRARETEAFF.

V and J are TRBV9 and TRBJ2-2; TRBD2 agrees at 8 bases. CDR1 is SGDLS and CDR2 is YYNGEE in the germline V gene. The V segment lost 3 bases and the J segment 4 bases; nucleotides outside the gene matches: 5. The CDR3 sequence is 15 residues long. In DNA form, the CDR3 reads TGTGCCAGCAGCGCCGGACTAGCAATCACCGGGGAGCTGTTTTTT. Protein product: CASSAGLAITGELFF.

This chain uses TRBV5-6 with TRBJ1-6; TRBD1 matches at 7 bases. V shed 2 bases and J 9 bases; nucleotides not matched to a gene: 11. Germline-derived CDR1 and CDR2 are SGHDT and YYEEEE. The CDR3 has 16 residues. CDR3 sequence (DNA): TGTGCCAGCAGCTTAGTGACAGGGTTATCGAGTTCACCCCTCCACTTT. It translates to CASSLVTGLSSSPLHF.

The rearrangement links TRBV27 to TRBJ1-1; the match to TRBD1 covers 8 bases. Germline trimming cut 5 bases from V and 3 bases from J; bases unmatched to any gene: 11. Germline CDR1 is MNHEY and CDR2 is SMNVEV (reference sequence). The CDR3 totals 16 residues. In nucleotides, the CDR3 is TGTGCCAGCAGTCCGTTTCCGGACAGGGAGGACACTGAAGCTTTCTTT. Amino acid sequence: CASSPFPDREDTEAFF.

The rearrangement joins TRBV4-3 to TRBJ1-4; no clear D gene. This CDR3 contains 13 residues. Germline-derived CDR1 and CDR2 are LGHNA and YSLEER. V lost 4 bases and J 8 bases, leaving 11 bases between the germline ends. CDR3 nucleotide sequence: TGCGCCAGCAGCCGCCGGGGTGGCGAAAAACTGTTTTTT. Translating it yields CASSRRGGEKLFF.

The genes are TRBV14 and TRBJ2-7, with D hard to call. The CDR3 loop spans 12 amino acids. Trimming stripped 0 bases from V and 6 bases from J, with 6 bases between. CDR1 and CDR2 (germline): SGHDN, FVKESK. This CDR3 reads CASSQDHGEQYF. DNA for the CDR3: TGTGCCAGCAGCCAAGATCACGGCGAGCAGTACTTC. The whole variable domain, filled in from reference TRBV14 and TRBJ2-7, reads EAGVTQFPSHSVIEKGQTVTLRCDPISGHDNLYWYRRVMGKEIKFLLHFVKESKQDESGMPNNRFLAERTGGTYSTLKVQPAELEDSGVYFCASSQDHGEQYFGPGTRLTVT.

This sequence joins TRBV7-8 and TRBJ1-6; the match to TRBD1 covers 8 bases. V gave up 6 bases and J gave up 9 bases; unmatched junction bases: 7. Per germline, CDR1 SGHVS and CDR2 FQNEAQ. The CDR3 is made up of 14 amino acids. For the CDR3, the DNA is TGTGCCAGCAGTACCGGGACAGGTAGTTCACCCCTCCACTTT. Translating it yields CASSTGTGSSPLHF.

The chain couples TRBV5-1 to TRBJ2-5; D perhaps matches TRBD1 (6 bases). This CDR3 contains 14 residues. Trimming removed 2 bases from V and 2 bases from J, with 10 bases in between. Germline CDR1 reads SGHRS; CDR2 reads YFSETQ. CDR3 nucleotides: TGCGCCAGCAGCTTAGGGGACACTCAAGAGACCCAGTACTTC. Translating it yields CASSLGDTQETQYF. Variable domain in full (rest from reference TRBV5-1 and TRBJ2-5): KAGVTQTPRYLIKTRGQQVTLSCSPISGHRSVSWYQQTPGQGLQFLFEYFSETQRNKGNFPGRFSGRQFSNSRSEMNVSTLELGDSALYLCASSLGDTQETQYFGPGTRLLVL.

For the CDR3, the DNA is TGTGCCAGCAGCCCGGGACAGGCCACCGACGAGCAGTACTTC. It translates to CASSPGQATDEQYF. The chain uses TRBV28 and TRBJ2-7; TRBD1 aligns across 8 bases. This CDR3 region has 14 residues. The trim removed 6 bases at V and 5 bases at J, leaving 9 bases unmatched. The germline CDR1 and CDR2 sequences are MDHEN and SYDVKM.

CDR3 DNA: TGTGCCAGCAGCTTAGTCGGCAGGGACAGCGGTGCCACCTTC. It yields the protein CASSLVGRDSGATF. The chain has TRBV7-9 and TRBJ1-2; 7 nucleotides agree with TRBD1. Germline V lookup: CDR1 SEHNR, CDR2 FQNEAQ (reference sequence). Trimming removed 1 base from V and 13 bases from J; junction bases left unmatched: 12. This CDR3 region has 14 residues.

V gene TRBV4-1 combines with J gene TRBJ2-5, with a tentative D call TRBD2 (7 bases). The CDR3 has 15 residues. Trimming cost V 4 bases and J 0 bases, with 12 bases left between them. CDR1 is MGHRA and CDR2 is YSYEKL in the germline V gene. The CDR3 sequence is CASSPEGGYQETQYF. The CDR3 DNA sequence: TGCGCCAGCAGCCCTGAGGGGGGGTACCAAGAGACCCAGTACTTC.

The chain recombines TRBV28 with TRBJ2-2; D might be TRBD1 (6 bases). Per the germline V gene, CDR1 is MDHEN and CDR2 is SYDVKM. With 10 bases removed from V and 4 bases from J, the gap between germline ends came to 22 bases. This CDR3 is 16 amino acids long. CDR3 bases: TGTGCCATCTCTACTCCAACAGGGAGTGGCACCGGGGAGCTGTTTTTT. Translating it yields CAISTPTGSGTGELFF.

The chain links TRBV6-5 to TRBJ1-6; 9 nucleotides line up with TRBD1. The CDR3 consists of 14 residues. Trimming at V came to 7 bases and at J to 8 bases, leaving 6 bases not matched to a gene. Per the germline V gene, CDR1 is MNHEY and CDR2 is SVGAGI. The CDR3 coding sequence is TGTGCCAGCACCGTGGGACAGGGAGATTCACCCCTCCACTTT. Translating it yields CASTVGQGDSPLHF.

The rearrangement uses TRBV7-6 and TRBJ2-5, with TRBD2 matching 9 bases. The trim removed 4 bases at V and 2 bases at J, leaving 5 bases unmatched. In germline, CDR1 is SGHVS, CDR2 FNYEAQ. The length of the CDR3 is 15 residues. CDR3 region: CASSSASGEQETQYF. The CDR3 DNA reads as TGTGCCAGCAGCTCGGCTAGCGGGGAACAAGAGACCCAGTACTTC.